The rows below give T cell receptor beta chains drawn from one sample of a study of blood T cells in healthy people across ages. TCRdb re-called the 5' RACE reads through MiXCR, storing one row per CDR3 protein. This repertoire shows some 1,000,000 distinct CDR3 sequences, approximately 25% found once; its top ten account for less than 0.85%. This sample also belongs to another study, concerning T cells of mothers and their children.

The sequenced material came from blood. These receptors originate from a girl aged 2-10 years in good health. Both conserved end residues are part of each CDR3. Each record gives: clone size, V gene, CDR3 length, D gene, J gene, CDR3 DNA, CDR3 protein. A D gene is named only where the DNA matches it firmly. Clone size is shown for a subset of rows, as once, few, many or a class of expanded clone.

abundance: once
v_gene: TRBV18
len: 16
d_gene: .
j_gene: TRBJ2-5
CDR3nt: TGTGCCAGCTCACCACAGGAGACTAGTTATTTTGAGACCCAGTACTTC
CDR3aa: CASSPQETSYFETQYF

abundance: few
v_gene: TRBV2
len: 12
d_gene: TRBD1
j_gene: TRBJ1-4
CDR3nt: TGTGCCGGCAGGGGGTGGACGGAAAAACTGTTTTTT
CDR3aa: CAGRGWTEKLFF

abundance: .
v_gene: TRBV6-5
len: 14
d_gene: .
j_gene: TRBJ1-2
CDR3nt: TGTGCCAGCAGTTGGGGAAAATCCAACTATGGCTACACCTTC
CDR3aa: CASSWGKSNYGYTF

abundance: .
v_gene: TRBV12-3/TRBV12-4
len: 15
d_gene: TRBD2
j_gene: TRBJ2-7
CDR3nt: TGTGCCAGCAGTTTACTAGCGGGAGATGGGTACGAGCAGTACTTC
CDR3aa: CASSLLAGDGYEQYF

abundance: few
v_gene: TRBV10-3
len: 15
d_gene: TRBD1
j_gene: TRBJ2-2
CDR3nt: TGTGCCATCAGGGAAAACGCAGGACAGGTCGGGGAGCTGTTTTTT
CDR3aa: CAIRENAGQVGELFF

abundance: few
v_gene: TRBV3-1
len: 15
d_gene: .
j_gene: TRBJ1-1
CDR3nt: TGTGCCAGCAGCCAAGTTATTGTAGGTGCAAGCGAAGCTTTCTTT
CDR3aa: CASSQVIVGASEAFF

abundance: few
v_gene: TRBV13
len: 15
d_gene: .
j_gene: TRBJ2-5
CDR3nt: TGTGCCAGCAGCTTCAAGCGGGCGGTTGGAGAGACCCAGTACTTC
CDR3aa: CASSFKRAVGETQYF

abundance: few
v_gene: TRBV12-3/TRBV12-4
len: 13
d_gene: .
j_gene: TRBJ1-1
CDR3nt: TGTGCCAGCAGTGCCCCAGGAGGTACTGAAGCTTTCTTT
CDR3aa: CASSAPGGTEAFF

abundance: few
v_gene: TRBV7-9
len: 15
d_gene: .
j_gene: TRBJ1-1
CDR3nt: TGTGCCAGCAGCACCAGCCGACAAACGAACACTGAAGCTTTCTTT
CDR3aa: CASSTSRQTNTEAFF

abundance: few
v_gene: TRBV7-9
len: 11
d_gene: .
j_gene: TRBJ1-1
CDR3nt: TGTGCCAGCAGTTACCAGGGACTAGCTTTCTTT
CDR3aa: CASSYQGLAFF

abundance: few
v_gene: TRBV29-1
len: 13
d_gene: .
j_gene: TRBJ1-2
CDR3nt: TGCAGCGTTAGGGCAGATAAAGACTATGGCTACACCTTC
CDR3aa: CSVRADKDYGYTF

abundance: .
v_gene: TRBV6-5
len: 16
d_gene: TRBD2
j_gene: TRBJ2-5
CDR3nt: TGTGCCAGCAGCCGCGGACTAGTGCGAGGACAAGAGACCCAGTACTTC
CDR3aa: CASSRGLVRGQETQYF

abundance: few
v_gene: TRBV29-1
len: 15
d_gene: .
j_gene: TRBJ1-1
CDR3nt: TGCAGCGTCCAGCGACAGGTTATGTTAGACACTGAAGCTTTCTTT
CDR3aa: CSVQRQVMLDTEAFF

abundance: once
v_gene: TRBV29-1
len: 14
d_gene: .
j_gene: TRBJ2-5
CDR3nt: TGCAGCGTTGCTGGGACACCTCCCGAGGAGACCCAGTACTTC
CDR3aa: CSVAGTPPEETQYF

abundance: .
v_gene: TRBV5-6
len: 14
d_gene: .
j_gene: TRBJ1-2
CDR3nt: TGTGCCAGCAGCTTGGGCGACGGAGACTATGGCTACACCTTC
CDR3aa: CASSLGDGDYGYTF

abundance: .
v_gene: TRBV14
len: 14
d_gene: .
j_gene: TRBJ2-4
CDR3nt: TGTGCCAGCAGCGGGAACTTCAGGGCGGACATTCAGTACTTC
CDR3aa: CASSGNFRADIQYF

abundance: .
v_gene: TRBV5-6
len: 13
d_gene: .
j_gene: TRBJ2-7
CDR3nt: TGTGCCAGCAGCTCCGGGGATCAATACGAGCAGTACTTC
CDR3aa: CASSSGDQYEQYF

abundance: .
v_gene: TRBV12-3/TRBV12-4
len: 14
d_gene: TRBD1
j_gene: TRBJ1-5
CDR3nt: TGTGCCAGCAGCCTTACAGGGGTGAGACAGCCCCAGCATTTT
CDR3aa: CASSLTGVRQPQHF

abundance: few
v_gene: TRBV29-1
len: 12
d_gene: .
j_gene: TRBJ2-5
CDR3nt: TGCAGCGTTTTCGGAGGTGAAGAGACCCAGTACTTC
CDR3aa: CSVFGGEETQYF

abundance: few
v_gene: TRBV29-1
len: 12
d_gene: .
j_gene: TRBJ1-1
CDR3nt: TGCAGCGTTGAGTGGGGGAACACTGAAGCTTTCTTT
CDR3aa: CSVEWGNTEAFF

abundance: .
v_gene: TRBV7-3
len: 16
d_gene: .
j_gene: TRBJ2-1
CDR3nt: TGTGCCAGCAGCACCGGCCCAGGGGCCTCGTACAATGAGCAGTTCTTC
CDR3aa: CASSTGPGASYNEQFF

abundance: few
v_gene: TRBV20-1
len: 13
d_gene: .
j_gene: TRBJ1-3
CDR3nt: TGCAGTGCAAAAGACGCAGAAAGAAACACCATATATTTT
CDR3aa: CSAKDAERNTIYF

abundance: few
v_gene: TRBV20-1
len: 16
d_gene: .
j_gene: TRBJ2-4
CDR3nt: TGCAGTGCTCCTACTGCCGGGGTAGGAACCAAAAACATTCAGTACTTC
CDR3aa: CSAPTAGVGTKNIQYF

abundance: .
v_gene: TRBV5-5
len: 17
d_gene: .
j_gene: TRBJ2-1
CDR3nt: TGTGCCAGCAGCCCTAGGGGGAGGGCCCCGATAATCAATGAGCAGTTCTTC
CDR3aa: CASSPRGRAPIINEQFF

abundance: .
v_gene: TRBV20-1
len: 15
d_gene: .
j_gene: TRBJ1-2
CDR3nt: TGCAGTGCTAGAAAAGCCCTTCCTGGCCGTTATGGCTACACCTTC
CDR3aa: CSARKALPGRYGYTF

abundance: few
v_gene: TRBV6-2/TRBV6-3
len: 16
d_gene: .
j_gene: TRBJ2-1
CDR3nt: TGTGCCAGCAGTCGACTACGGATCGAACAGGGCGATGAGCAGTTCTTC
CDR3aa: CASSRLRIEQGDEQFF

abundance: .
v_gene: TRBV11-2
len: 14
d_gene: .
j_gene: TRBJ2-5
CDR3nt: TGTGCCAGCAGCTTTTTGAGTATTATGGAGACCCAGTACTTC
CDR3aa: CASSFLSIMETQYF

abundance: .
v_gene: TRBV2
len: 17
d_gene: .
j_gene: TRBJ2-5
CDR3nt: TGTGCCAGCATTCTAGGGGACATTCAGGGTAGCGGGGAGACCCAGTACTTC
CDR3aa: CASILGDIQGSGETQYF

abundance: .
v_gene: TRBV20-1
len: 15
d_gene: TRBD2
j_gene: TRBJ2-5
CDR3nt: TGCAGTGCTAGAGATGACGGCGGGGGGGCGATCGCCCAGTACTTC
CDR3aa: CSARDDGGGAIAQYF

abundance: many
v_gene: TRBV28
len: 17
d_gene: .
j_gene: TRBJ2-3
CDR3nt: TGTGCCAGCAGTTTAGGACCAGGGGCCGTGAGCACAGATACGCAGTATTTT
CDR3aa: CASSLGPGAVSTDTQYF

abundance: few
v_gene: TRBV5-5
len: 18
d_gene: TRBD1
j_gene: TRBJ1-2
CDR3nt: TGTGCCAGCAGCTTGTCTCCCTTGAACCAGGGGGCAGACTATGGCTACACCTTC
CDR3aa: CASSLSPLNQGADYGYTF

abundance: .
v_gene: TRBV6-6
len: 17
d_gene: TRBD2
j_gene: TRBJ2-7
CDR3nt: TGTGCCAGCAGTACACTGGGGGTGGCGGGAGATCTCTACGAGCAGTACTTC
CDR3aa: CASSTLGVAGDLYEQYF

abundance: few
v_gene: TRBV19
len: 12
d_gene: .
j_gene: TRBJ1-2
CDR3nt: TGTGCCAGTTCTACGGAGGGGGGTGGCTACACCTTC
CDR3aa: CASSTEGGGYTF

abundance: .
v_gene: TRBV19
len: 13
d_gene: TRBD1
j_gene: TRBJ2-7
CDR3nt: TGTGCCAGTAGTACACAGGGGGGCAACGAGCAGTACTTC
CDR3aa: CASSTQGGNEQYF

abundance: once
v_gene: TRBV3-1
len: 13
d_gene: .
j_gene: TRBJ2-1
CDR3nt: TGTGCCAGCAGCCGCATCGGAGGGCCAGAGCAGTTCTTC
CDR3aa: CASSRIGGPEQFF

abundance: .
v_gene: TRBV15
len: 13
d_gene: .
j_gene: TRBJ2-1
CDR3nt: TGTGCCACCAGCAGAGATCTTGGACAGCAGCAGTTCTTC
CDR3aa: CATSRDLGQQQFF

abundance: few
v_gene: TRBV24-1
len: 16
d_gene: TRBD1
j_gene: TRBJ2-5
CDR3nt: TGTGCCACCAGTGAGATAGACAGGGAAGGCCAAGAGACCCAGTACTTC
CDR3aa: CATSEIDREGQETQYF

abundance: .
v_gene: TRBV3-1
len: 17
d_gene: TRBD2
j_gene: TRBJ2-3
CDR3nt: TGTGCCAGCAGCCAGGGGTGGCGGGAGCTTATGGGAGATACGCAGTATTTT
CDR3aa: CASSQGWRELMGDTQYF

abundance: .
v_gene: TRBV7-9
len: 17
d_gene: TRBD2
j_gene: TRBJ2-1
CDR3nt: TGTGCCAGCAGCCCCTACCCCTTGTCGGGGGGGCGATATGAGCAGTTCTTC
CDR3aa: CASSPYPLSGGRYEQFF

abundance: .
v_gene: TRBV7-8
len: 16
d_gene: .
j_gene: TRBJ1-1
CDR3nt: TGTGCCAGCAGCCCCCCCGGGAAGCCGGGGAACACTGAAGCTTTCTTT
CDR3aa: CASSPPGKPGNTEAFF

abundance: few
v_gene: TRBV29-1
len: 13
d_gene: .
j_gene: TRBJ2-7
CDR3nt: TGCAGCGTTGTGGTCAGGGTCTCCTACGAGCAGTACTTC
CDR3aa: CSVVVRVSYEQYF

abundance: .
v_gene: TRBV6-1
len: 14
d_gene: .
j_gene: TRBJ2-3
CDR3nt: TGTGCCAGCAGTGAACATAGGGGAACAGATACGCAGTATTTT
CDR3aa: CASSEHRGTDTQYF

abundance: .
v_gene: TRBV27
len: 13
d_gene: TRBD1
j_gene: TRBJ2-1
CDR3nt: TGTGCCAGCAGGACCGACAGGGGCCATGAGCAGTTCTTC
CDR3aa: CASRTDRGHEQFF

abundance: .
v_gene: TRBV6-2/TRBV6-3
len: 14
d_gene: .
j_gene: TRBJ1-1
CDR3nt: TGTGCCAGCAACGGCGGACGGATGAACACTGAAGCTTTCTTT
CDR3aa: CASNGGRMNTEAFF

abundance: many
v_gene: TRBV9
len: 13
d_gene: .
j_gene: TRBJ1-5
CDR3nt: TGTGCCAGCAGCGTAGCTACGGGACAGCCCCAGCATTTT
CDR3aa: CASSVATGQPQHF

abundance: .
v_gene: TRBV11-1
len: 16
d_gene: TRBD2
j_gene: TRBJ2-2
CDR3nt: TGTGCCAGCAGCCCCGGGGTAGCGGGGAACACCGGGGAGCTGTTTTTT
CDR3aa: CASSPGVAGNTGELFF

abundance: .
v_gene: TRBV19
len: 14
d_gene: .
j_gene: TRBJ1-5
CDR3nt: TGTGCCAGTAGTCCAGTTAGTAGCAATCAGCCCCAGCATTTT
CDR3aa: CASSPVSSNQPQHF

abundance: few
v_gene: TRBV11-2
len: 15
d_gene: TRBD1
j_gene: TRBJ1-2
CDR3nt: TGTGCCAGCAGCTTCGACACAGGGGGCGCGTCGGGCTACACCTTC
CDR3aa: CASSFDTGGASGYTF

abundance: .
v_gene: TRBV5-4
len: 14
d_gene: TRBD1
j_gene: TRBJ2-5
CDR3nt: TGTGCCGGCCAGATAGGGGGCTCAGTTGGGACCCAGTACTTC
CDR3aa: CAGQIGGSVGTQYF

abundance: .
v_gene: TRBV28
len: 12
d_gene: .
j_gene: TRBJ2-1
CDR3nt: TGTGCCAGCAGGCGTTTGTTGAATGAGCAGTTCTTC
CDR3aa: CASRRLLNEQFF

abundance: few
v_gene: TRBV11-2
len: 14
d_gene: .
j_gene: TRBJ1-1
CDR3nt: TGTGCCAGCACCTCGAGTTTTGGTGGGACTGAAGCTTTCTTT
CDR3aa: CASTSSFGGTEAFF

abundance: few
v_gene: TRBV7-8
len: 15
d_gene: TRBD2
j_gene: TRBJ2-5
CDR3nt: TGTGCCAGCAGCTTAGAGGCGGGAGCTGCTGAGACCCAGTACTTC
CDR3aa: CASSLEAGAAETQYF

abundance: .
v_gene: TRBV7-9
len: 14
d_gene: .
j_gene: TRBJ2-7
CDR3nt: TGTGCCAGCAGCTTCGGCGGGACCTATTACGAGCAGTACTTC
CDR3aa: CASSFGGTYYEQYF

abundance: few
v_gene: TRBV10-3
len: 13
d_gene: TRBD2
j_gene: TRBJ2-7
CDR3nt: TGTGCCATCAGTATAGCGGGAGACTACGAGCAGTACTTC
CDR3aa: CAISIAGDYEQYF

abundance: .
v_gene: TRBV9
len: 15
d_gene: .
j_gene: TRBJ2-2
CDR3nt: TGTGCCAGCAGCGTATCGGGGCCCCCCTCCGGGGAGCTGTTTTTT
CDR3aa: CASSVSGPPSGELFF

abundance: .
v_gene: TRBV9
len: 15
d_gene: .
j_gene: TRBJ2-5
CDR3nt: TGTGCCAGCAGCGCCACAGGAGGAGTTTTCGAGACCCAGTACTTC
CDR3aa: CASSATGGVFETQYF

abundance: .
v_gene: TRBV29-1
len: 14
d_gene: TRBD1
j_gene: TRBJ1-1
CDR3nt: TGCAGCGTTCAAGGGGGACAGGCTAACACTGAAGCTTTCTTT
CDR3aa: CSVQGGQANTEAFF

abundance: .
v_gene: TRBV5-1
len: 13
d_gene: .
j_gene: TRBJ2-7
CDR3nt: TGCGCCAGCAGCTCACTAGAAGTGGACGAGCAGTACTTC
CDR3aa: CASSSLEVDEQYF